This T cell receptor beta chain was sequenced for a study of identical twins (dated by TCRdb to the mid-2010s). As for the study more broadly: To test whether fetal clonotypes persist, the study used deep sequencing on TCR alpha and beta repertoires from monozygotic twins, unrelated adults of various ages, and cord blood. To rule out contamination, the twin experiments were replicated at different times with different library preparation protocols.

This clonotype was seen a few times. Its antigen specificity is not known. There are no base qualities to consult, and no much larger clone falls within one base. Every donor was a healthy Caucasian. The twin cohort comprised three pairs of female monozygotic twins, all aged roughly 18 to 30 years. CD4+ and CD8+ T cell populations were isolated with positive isolation kits from Invitrogen. Findings and caveats that apply to the study as a whole: Because the same donors could not be followed over many years, conclusions were based on cross-sectional statistical analysis. In monozygotic twins, recombination models systematically underestimated out-of-frame TCR alpha sharing, but the models matched the sharing seen between unrelated individuals. Compared with coincidental sharing between unrelated individuals, out-of-frame TCR alpha sequences shared between twins showed an excess of sequences with low generation probability. A weaker excess of twin sharing was found in beta out-of-frame sequences because the signal-to-noise ratio was lowered by fewer shared sequences. Abundant cord blood beta clonotypes carried fewer insertions; young adult naive repertoires showed a weaker similar trend, while memory repertoires showed none. Zero-insertion analyses could be partly confounded by invariant T cells such as MAIT and iNKT, though diverse VJ usage argued against such confounding for most clonotypes.

Libraries were constructed by 5' RACE. TCRdb names Illumina HiSeq 2000 as the instrument used. A universal primer binding site was introduced by template switching, and a unique molecular identifier was present in the final cDNA, enabling accurate counting of TCR cDNA molecules. First-strand cDNA for TCR alpha and beta chains was synthesized from specific primers in the conserved constant-segment region. To control for contamination, every cDNA library was double barcoded, receiving both a SMART-Mk sample barcode and Illumina barcodes. TruSeq adapter sequences along with Illumina sample barcodes were introduced in two successive PCR steps. Sequencing of the TCR alpha and beta cDNA libraries was done on the Illumina HiSeq platform using custom primers. On the authors' methods: MiGEC was used to process raw reads and extract unique molecular identifiers, and MiXCR was used to find CDR3 positions. For each individual, recombination models were inferred using an EM algorithm with the repgenHMM and IGoR tools. The analysis of shared clonotypes was done with the tcR package in R, with sharing normalized by the product of cloneset sizes. To study raw recombination without the effects of thymic and clonal selection, out-of-frame nonproductive sequences were analyzed. TCRdb cleaned the public reads at Q25 with fastp, built clones with MiXCR and kept in-frame beta chains. Entries are consolidated by CDR3 protein sequence, retaining the most common genes and DNA. TCRdb, rather than the study authors, made the V and J calls. This sample has around 500,000 distinct CDR3 sequences in its table, and 13% to 15% of those were observed once. The leading ten clones occupy more than 0.5% of the sample.

The CDR3 spans 15 residues, from the cysteine through the phenylalanine. The only DNA kept is the CDR3, 45 bases in frame from the first base. From the germline V gene (reference sequence), CDR1 is LGHDT and CDR2 is YNNKEL. The V end loses 1 base and the J end loses 1 base, and a stretch of 10 bases separates them. The data also belong to a second study, concerning yellow fever vaccine responses in identical twins. The second study reports: The authors reported that the T cell response to vaccination in identical twins appeared partly convergent and partly personalized. The study precisely tracked vaccine-responding T cell clones in identical twins.

The sequenced sample was CD4+ T cells sorted from blood. The chain was built from TRBV3-1 and TRBJ2-5; the best D guess is TRBD1, with 6 bases matching. The origin of this receptor is a woman younger than 30 in good health. The nucleotides read TGTGCCAGCAGCCAAGTTGGACAGCCCCAAGAGACCCAGTACTTC. Protein translation: CASSQVGQPQETQYF.